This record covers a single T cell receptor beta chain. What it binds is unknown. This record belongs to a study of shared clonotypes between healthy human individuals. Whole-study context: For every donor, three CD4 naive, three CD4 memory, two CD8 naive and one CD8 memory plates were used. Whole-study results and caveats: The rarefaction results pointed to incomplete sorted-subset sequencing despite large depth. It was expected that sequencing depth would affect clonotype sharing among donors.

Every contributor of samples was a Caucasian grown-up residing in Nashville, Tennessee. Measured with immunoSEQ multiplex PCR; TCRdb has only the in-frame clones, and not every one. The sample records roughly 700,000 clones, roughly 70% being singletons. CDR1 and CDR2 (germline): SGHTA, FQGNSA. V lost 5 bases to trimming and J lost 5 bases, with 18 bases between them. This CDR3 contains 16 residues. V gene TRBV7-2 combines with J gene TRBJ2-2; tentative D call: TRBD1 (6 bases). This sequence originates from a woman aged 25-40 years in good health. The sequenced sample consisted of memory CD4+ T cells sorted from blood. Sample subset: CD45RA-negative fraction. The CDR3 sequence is CASSLSTGLGTGELFF. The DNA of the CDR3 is TGTGCCAGCAGCCTATCGACAGGATTGGGGACCGGGGAGCTGTTTTTT.